This TCR beta chain comes out of a study of blood T cell repertoires in COVID-19. Study summary: The study drew acute and convalescent COVID-19 samples from the United States, Italy and Spain. PBMCs, B-cell-depleted T cells, or T cells provided the cDNA or gDNA that made up the material.

CDR1 is MNHGY, CDR2 SAAAGT, per germline. The CDR3 loop spans 18 amino acids. The J segment lost 0 bases and the V segment lost 6 bases, leaving 11 bases of the junction unmatched. This clone appeared a single time. Study processing details: Reference gene primer amplification gave nucleated cell count estimates. Assay used: immunoSEQ multiplex PCR; TCRdb lists only in-frame clones, some missing. That table furnishes V, J and clone size, whereas the DNA furnished D and trimming. The sample consists of a few hundred thousand clones, about 81% of them appearing once. The sequence was collected from a man younger than 45 with acute COVID-19. The chain is built from TRBV6-8 and TRBJ2-3; the match to TRBD1 covers 11 bases. Sequencing input: PBMCs or T cells enriched from blood (not recorded which). CDR3 region: CASRSSGTGGYSTDTQYF. CDR3 bases: TGTGCCAGCAGGAGTTCCGGGACAGGGGGATATAGCACAGATACGCAGTATTTT.